The rows below give T cell receptor beta chains drawn from one sample of a study of blood T cell repertoires in COVID-19. Measured with immunoSEQ multiplex PCR; TCRdb has only the in-frame clones, and not every one. The sample shows roughly 460,000 clones, approximately 90% of them seen only once. Sequencing was done on a sample of peripheral blood. The receptors derive from a man in his late teens or twenties with COVID-19, enrolled during active disease. Each CDR3 is given without its conserved first and last residue.

V gene: TRBV7-2
J gene: TRBJ2-1
CDR3 protein: ASSLTSGTYNEQF

V gene: TRBV18
J gene: TRBJ2-2
CDR3 protein: ASSAGLTQGAGNTGELF

V gene: TRBV7-9
J gene: TRBJ1-2
CDR3 protein: ASSLVRLQQLIYGYT

V gene: TRBV5-4
J gene: TRBJ2-5
CDR3 protein: ASSLLNTQETQY

V gene: TRBV2
J gene: TRBJ2-7
CDR3 protein: ASSETGGFYEQY

V gene: TRBV30
J gene: TRBJ2-7
CDR3 protein: AWSVRAGAGGPYEQY

V gene: TRBV2
J gene: TRBJ2-7
CDR3 protein: ASSEAPSYEQY

V gene: TRBV5-5
J gene: TRBJ1-4
CDR3 protein: ASSLDETGGLF

V gene: TRBV5-4
J gene: TRBJ2-6
CDR3 protein: ASSRDRAGANVLT

V gene: TRBV19
J gene: TRBJ1-1
CDR3 protein: ASTAGVGTEAF

V gene: TRBV7-9
J gene: TRBJ2-6
CDR3 protein: ASSPRTLGANVLT

V gene: TRBV4-1
J gene: TRBJ2-5
CDR3 protein: ASSQDFAGYQETQY

V gene: TRBV6-5
J gene: TRBJ1-2
CDR3 protein: ASRKGGTYGYT

V gene: TRBV5-6
J gene: TRBJ1-5
CDR3 protein: ASSLGQGGNQPQH

V gene: TRBV15
J gene: TRBJ2-1
CDR3 protein: ATTLSGKQF

V gene: TRBV7-8
J gene: TRBJ1-2
CDR3 protein: ASSLARQGPHRYGYT

V gene: TRBV5-1
J gene: TRBJ2-1
CDR3 protein: ASSFRSGGANEQF

V gene: TRBV5-1
J gene: TRBJ2-5
CDR3 protein: ASKTRVQETQY

V gene: TRBV19
J gene: TRBJ1-5
CDR3 protein: ASSIVGDTYYSNQPQH

V gene: TRBV30
J gene: TRBJ1-5
CDR3 protein: AWSVRGQGDQPQH

V gene: TRBV6-5
J gene: TRBJ2-1
CDR3 protein: ASSTQANEQF

V gene: TRBV18
J gene: TRBJ1-6
CDR3 protein: ASSPRDSSNSPLH

V gene: TRBV2
J gene: TRBJ2-2
CDR3 protein: ASSGLAGETGELF

V gene: TRBV27
J gene: TRBJ1-5
CDR3 protein: ASSSPFSSLDRGNQPQH

V gene: TRBV10-3
J gene: TRBJ2-3
CDR3 protein: AISAGTSGGSTDTQY

V gene: TRBV9
J gene: TRBJ2-7
CDR3 protein: ASSVVRLAEAYEQY

V gene: TRBV2
J gene: TRBJ1-1
CDR3 protein: ASSDRVSTEAF

V gene: TRBV19
J gene: TRBJ1-1
CDR3 protein: ASTRDRDGTEAF

V gene: TRBV5-1
J gene: TRBJ2-3
CDR3 protein: ASSLGGSTDTQY

V gene: TRBV2
J gene: TRBJ2-7
CDR3 protein: ASSESGNEYEQY

V gene: TRBV5-6
J gene: TRBJ1-1
CDR3 protein: ASSLVQGYTEAF

V gene: TRBV10-3
J gene: TRBJ1-2
CDR3 protein: AISEPGGLSYGYT

V gene: TRBV5-4
J gene: TRBJ1-1
CDR3 protein: ASRSFTEAF

V gene: TRBV10-3
J gene: TRBJ1-1
CDR3 protein: AISASQGQGETEAF

V gene: TRBV18
J gene: TRBJ2-1
CDR3 protein: ASSPGGGSYNEQF

V gene: TRBV21-1
J gene: TRBJ2-3
CDR3 protein: ASSKGEGLAGGPGTDTQY

V gene: TRBV19
J gene: TRBJ1-1
CDR3 protein: ASSIGTGLPEAF

V gene: TRBV2
J gene: TRBJ2-1
CDR3 protein: ASQSGGSNNEQF

V gene: TRBV24-1
J gene: TRBJ2-2
CDR3 protein: ATSDPSGGTGELF

V gene: TRBV7-6
J gene: TRBJ2-5
CDR3 protein: ASSVLAGEFPETQY

V gene: TRBV19
J gene: TRBJ2-5
CDR3 protein: ASSISFVYQETQY

V gene: TRBV5-1
J gene: TRBJ1-2
CDR3 protein: ASSSGDRGDYGYT

V gene: TRBV24-1
J gene: TRBJ2-3
CDR3 protein: ATSDPHGLAGAGPQY

V gene: TRBV29-1
J gene: TRBJ2-2
CDR3 protein: SVELAGVPGELF

V gene: TRBV5-4
J gene: TRBJ2-7
CDR3 protein: ASSSRTGGRGEQY

V gene: TRBV19
J gene: TRBJ1-6
CDR3 protein: ATMEGNSPLH

V gene: TRBV2
J gene: TRBJ2-1
CDR3 protein: ASSPKLAGVSSEQF

V gene: TRBV5-1
J gene: TRBJ1-6
CDR3 protein: ASSQRAGEGSPLH

V gene: TRBV2
J gene: TRBJ2-5
CDR3 protein: ASSEGTWGVRGETQY

V gene: TRBV11-3
J gene: TRBJ1-3
CDR3 protein: ASRRTGNTIY

V gene: TRBV5-1
J gene: TRBJ2-5
CDR3 protein: ASSLVGDQETQY

V gene: TRBV19
J gene: TRBJ2-7
CDR3 protein: ASSVTGARSYEQY

V gene: TRBV27
J gene: TRBJ1-1
CDR3 protein: ASSLSGTGRRNTEAF

V gene: TRBV29-1
J gene: TRBJ1-4
CDR3 protein: SVEAGQGGSNEKLF

V gene: TRBV5-6
J gene: TRBJ1-2
CDR3 protein: ASSFTGNYGYT